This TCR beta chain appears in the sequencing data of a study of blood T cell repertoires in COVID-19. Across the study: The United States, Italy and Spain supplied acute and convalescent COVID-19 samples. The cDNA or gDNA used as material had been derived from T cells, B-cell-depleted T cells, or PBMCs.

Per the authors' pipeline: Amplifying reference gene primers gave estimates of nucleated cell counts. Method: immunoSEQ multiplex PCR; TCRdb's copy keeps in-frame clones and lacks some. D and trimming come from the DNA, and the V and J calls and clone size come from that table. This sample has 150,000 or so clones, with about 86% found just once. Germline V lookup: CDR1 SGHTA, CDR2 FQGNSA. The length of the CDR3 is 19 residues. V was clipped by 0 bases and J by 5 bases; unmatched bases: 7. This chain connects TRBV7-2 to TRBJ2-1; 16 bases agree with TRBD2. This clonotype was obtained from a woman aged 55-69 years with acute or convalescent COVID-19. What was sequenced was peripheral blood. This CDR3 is CASSLAGLAGGPRDNEQFF. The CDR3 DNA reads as TGTGCCAGCAGCTTAGCGGGACTAGCGGGGGGGCCCCGGGACAATGAGCAGTTCTTC.